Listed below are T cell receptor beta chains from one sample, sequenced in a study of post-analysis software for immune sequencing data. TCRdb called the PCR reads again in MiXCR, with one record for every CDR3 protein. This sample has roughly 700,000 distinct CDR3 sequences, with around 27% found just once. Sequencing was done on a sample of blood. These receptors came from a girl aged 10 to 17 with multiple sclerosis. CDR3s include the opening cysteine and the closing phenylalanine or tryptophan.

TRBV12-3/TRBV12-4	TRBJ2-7	CASSFGTPGYEQYF
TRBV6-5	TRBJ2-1	CASSYRAATYNEQFF
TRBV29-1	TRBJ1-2	CSVGEGDNYGYTF
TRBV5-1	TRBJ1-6	CASSLEGRGLNSPLHF
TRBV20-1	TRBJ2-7	CSARGTGVVYEQYF
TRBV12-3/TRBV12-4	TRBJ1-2	CASSQGAHCGYTF
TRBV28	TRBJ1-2	CASSPPGTRQGLGGYTF
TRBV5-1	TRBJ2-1	CASSLVHPRDGDEQFF
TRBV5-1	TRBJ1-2	CASSLGRFYGYTF
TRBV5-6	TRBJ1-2	CASSLQDTPNYGYTF
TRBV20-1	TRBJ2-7	CSATPGLTYEQYF
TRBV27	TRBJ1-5	CASKLGSSNQPQHF
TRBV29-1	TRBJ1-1	CSDIEQGGAFF
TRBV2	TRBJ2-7	CASHRAYEQYF
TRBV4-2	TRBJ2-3	CASSQETSARGQDTQYF
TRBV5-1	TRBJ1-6	CASSLDSWNSPLHF
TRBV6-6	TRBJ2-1	CASSYNAGGSYNEQFF
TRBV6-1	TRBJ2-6	CASRRAQGLSGANVLTF
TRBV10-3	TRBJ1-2	CAVQTGIYGYTF
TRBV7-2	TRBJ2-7	CASSLTGTYEQHF
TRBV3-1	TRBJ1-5	CASSALGQPQHF
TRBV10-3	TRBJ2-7	CATDTGGFDEQYF
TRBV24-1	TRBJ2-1	CATSDSSFGNEQFF
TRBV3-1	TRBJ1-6	CASSLQKGSSYNSPLHF
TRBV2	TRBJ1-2	CASSESGTPGGYTF
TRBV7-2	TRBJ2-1	CASSLVDTSWFF
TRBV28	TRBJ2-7	CASTLVAGGSSYEQYF
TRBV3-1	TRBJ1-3	CASGQGTGNTIYF